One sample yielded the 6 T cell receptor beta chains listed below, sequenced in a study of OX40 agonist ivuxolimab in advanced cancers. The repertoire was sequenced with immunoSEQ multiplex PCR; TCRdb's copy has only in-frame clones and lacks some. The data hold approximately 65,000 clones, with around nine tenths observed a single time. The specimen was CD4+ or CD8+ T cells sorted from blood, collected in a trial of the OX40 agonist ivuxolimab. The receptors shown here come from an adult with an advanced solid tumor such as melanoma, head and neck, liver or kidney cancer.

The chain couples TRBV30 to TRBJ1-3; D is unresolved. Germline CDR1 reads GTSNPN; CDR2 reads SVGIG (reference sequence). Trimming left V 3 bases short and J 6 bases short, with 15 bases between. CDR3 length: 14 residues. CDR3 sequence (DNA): TGTGCCTGGAGCCTGAGCCGGCGTCAAAACACCATATATTTT. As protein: CAWSLSRRQNTIYF.

CDR3 bases: TGTGCCAGCAGCACGGGCTCGGGCGAGCAGTACTTC. This sequence encodes CASSTGSGEQYF. The chain has TRBV7-8 and TRBJ2-7; the D is unclear. The CDR3 loop spans 12 amino acids. V was pared by 5 bases and J by 6 bases, with 11 bases between. From germline, CDR1 is SGHVS and CDR2 FQNEAQ.

The CDR3 bases are TGTGCCAGCAGTTTATGGGGGACAGGCTTTAACTATGGCTACACCTTC. Amino acids: CASSLWGTGFNYGYTF. The chain carries TRBV28 and TRBJ1-2, with TRBD1 identical over 8 bases. The CDR3 spans 16 residues. Germline-derived CDR1 and CDR2 are MDHEN and SYDVKM. Losses at the gene ends were 0 bases for V and 1 base for J; bases not matched to a gene: 4.

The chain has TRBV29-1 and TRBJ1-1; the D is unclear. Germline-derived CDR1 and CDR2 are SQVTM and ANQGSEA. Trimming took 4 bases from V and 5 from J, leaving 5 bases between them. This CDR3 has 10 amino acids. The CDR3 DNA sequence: TGCAGCGTTGGTGAGACTGAAGCTTTCTTT. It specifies CSVGETEAFF.

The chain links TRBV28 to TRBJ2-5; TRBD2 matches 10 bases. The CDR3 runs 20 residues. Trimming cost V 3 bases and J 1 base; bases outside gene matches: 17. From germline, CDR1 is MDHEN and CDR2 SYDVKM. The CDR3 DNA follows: TGTGCCAGCAGTTTGGGCATACTAGCGGGGAGGCCCCTCTTCCAAGAGACCCAGTACTTC. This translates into CASSLGILAGRPLFQETQYF.

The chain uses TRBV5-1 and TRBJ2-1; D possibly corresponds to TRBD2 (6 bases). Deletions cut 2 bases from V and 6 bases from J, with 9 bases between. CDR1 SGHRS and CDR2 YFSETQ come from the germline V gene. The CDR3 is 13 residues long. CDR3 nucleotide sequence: TGCGCCAGCAGCTTCACCGGGGGCAATGAGCAGTTCTTC. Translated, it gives CASSFTGGNEQFF.